The 14 T cell receptor beta chains below come from one sample, sequenced in a study of identical twins. Using its own MiXCR run on the 5' RACE reads, TCRdb lists one record per CDR3 protein. The sample includes some 1,600,000 distinct CDR3 sequences, about 31% of them seen just once. The sequencing sample was made of cord blood. The receptors come from a newborn girl in good health.

V is TRBV27 and J is TRBJ2-7; D unclear. Germline V lookup: CDR1 MNHEY, CDR2 SMNVEV (reference sequence). This CDR3 is 13 amino acids long. The V end lost 6 bases, the J end lost 0 bases, and 9 bases lay between the germline ends. The CDR3 loop reads CASRPLSSYEQYF. Here the CDR3 DNA reads TGTGCCAGCAGGCCTCTAAGCTCCTACGAGCAGTACTTC.

This clonotype was detected a few times. This sequence joins TRBV7-2 and TRBJ2-3; TRBD1 might be the D (6 bases). Trimming removed 0 bases from V and 1 base from J, with 11 bases in between. Germline CDR1 and CDR2: SGHTA and FQGNSA. The CDR3 has 16 residues. In DNA form, the CDR3 reads TGTGCCAGCAGCTTAGCCGGGACACCGGGCACAGATACGCAGTATTTT. Its protein is CASSLAGTPGTDTQYF.

As for this clonotype: The junction does not match germline at one end; this may be a read error. The J gene is TRBJ2-2, the V gene TRBV13; 8 bases line up with TRBD1. The CDR3 has 11 residues. CDR1 is PRHDT, CDR2 FYEKMQ, per germline (reference sequence). CDR3 loop: CPRTGTGELFF. CDR3 coding DNA: TGTCCCAGGACAGGGACCGGGGAGCTGTTTTTT.

This clonotype was recorded once. This rearrangement joins TRBV19 to TRBJ1-2; D is possibly TRBD1 (5 bases). Trimming pared 6 bases from V and 2 bases from J, leaving 13 bases between. The germline gives CDR1 LNHDA, CDR2 SQIVND (reference sequence). CDR3 length: 14 residues. The CDR3: CASSRPGRNYGYTF. CDR3 coding DNA: TGTGCCAGTAGCCGGCCGGGGCGGAACTATGGCTACACCTTC.

This clonotype was seen only a few times. The chain links TRBV3-1 to TRBJ2-1; 10 bases agree with TRBD2. V dropped 6 bases and J dropped 3; count of bases not matched to a gene: 5. Germline V gives CDR1 LGHDT, CDR2 YNNKEL (reference sequence). CDR3 length: 15 amino acids. CDR3: CASRLSGGVYNEQFF. The DNA for the CDR3 is TGTGCCAGCAGACTGAGCGGGGGGGTCTACAATGAGCAGTTCTTC.

This sequence joins TRBV19 and TRBJ2-7; TRBD2 is a possible D gene (6 bases). This CDR3 region has 13 residues. Germline values: CDR1 LNHDA, CDR2 SQIVND (reference sequence). V was shortened by 7 bases and J by 0 bases, with 10 bases between the two germline ends. The CDR3 region is CASNPGVSYEQYF. The CDR3 DNA is TGTGCCAGTAACCCGGGGGTCTCCTACGAGCAGTACTTC.

This clonotype came up a few times. V and J are TRBV20-1 and TRBJ1-2, with a possible D match to TRBD1 (6 bases). With 6 bases removed from V and 0 bases from J, the gap between germline ends came to 14 bases. Germline CDR1 is DFQATT and CDR2 is SNEGSKA (reference sequence). This CDR3 has 14 residues. The CDR3, as DNA: TGCAGTGCCTCCGGACAGTCAGCTAACTATGGCTACACCTTC. Its protein is CSASGQSANYGYTF.

As concerns this clonotype: The germline gene is not matched at one end of the junction; a read error may be the cause. DNA of the CDR3: TGCGCCGGCAGCCAAACGTTTTCGGAGCGGCGGGGCGAGCAGTACTTC. The encoded protein is CAGSQTFSERRGEQYF. This chain uses TRBV4-1 with TRBJ2-7; possible D gene TRBD2, 6 bases. Per germline, CDR1 MGHRA and CDR2 YSYEKL. The CDR3 runs to 16 residues.

The chain has TRBV20-1 and TRBJ1-2; tentatively, D is TRBD1 (5 bases). This CDR3 comprises 13 residues. Trimming stripped 1 base from V and 8 bases from J, with 14 bases between. CDR1 DFQATT and CDR2 SNEGSKA come from the germline V gene (reference sequence). The CDR3 loop is CSARAPDSRGYTF. Written as DNA, the CDR3 is TGCAGTGCTAGAGCCCCAGACAGTCGGGGCTACACCTTC.

Of note for this clonotype: The junction does not match germline at one end; this may be a read error. J is TRBJ2-1 and V is TRBV10-3, with 9 bases matching TRBD2. The V gene's germline CDR1 is ENHRY and CDR2 SYGVKD. This CDR3 region has 15 residues. CDR3 bases: TGCGCCATCAGTGATGGACTAGCGAGAGGCGATGAGCAGTTCTTC. As protein: CAISDGLARGDEQFF.

This chain connects TRBV20-1 to TRBJ1-6; D is uncertain. Trimming took 1 base from V and 4 from J, leaving 17 bases between them. Germline-derived CDR1 and CDR2 are DFQATT and SNEGSKA (reference sequence). The CDR3 runs 17 residues. CDR3 sequence: CSARGGRTTAYNSPLHF. In DNA, the CDR3 is TGCAGTGCTAGAGGAGGCAGGACCACAGCTTATAATTCACCCCTCCACTTT.

This clonotype was seen a handful of times. The chain joins TRBV4-1 to TRBJ2-3; 8 positions agree with TRBD1. CDR3 length: 16 amino acids. The ends lost 3 bases at V and 0 bases at J; junction bases unmatched: 5. Germline V gives CDR1 MGHRA, CDR2 YSYEKL. CDR3 protein: CASSQGQAFSTDTQYF. The CDR3 nucleotides are TGCGCCAGCAGCCAGGGACAGGCCTTTAGCACAGATACGCAGTATTTT.

The chain uses TRBV10-3 and TRBJ2-1; D is uncertain. The assigned J gene may be wrong: the sequence end matches TRBJ2-7 better. Germline assignment: CDR1 ENHRY and CDR2 SYGVKD. This CDR3 is 14 amino acids long. CDR3 sequence reads: CAISERAPYNEQYF. The CDR3 DNA sequence: TGTGCCATCAGTGAGAGGGCCCCATACAATGAGCAGTACTTC.

This chain links TRBV6-1 with TRBJ1-4; D might be TRBD1 (5 bases). Germline V lookup: CDR1 MNHNS, CDR2 SASEGT. Between the trimmed V and J ends, which lost 4 bases and 8 bases, there was a span of 14 bases. The CDR3 extends over 14 amino acids. The chain's CDR3 is CASSVGALGEKLFF. For the CDR3, the DNA is TGTGCCAGCAGTGTCGGGGCCCTTGGCGAAAAACTGTTTTTT.